These T cell receptor beta chains were read from a single sample in a study of cytomegalovirus exposure and HLA in healthy donors. Only in-frame clones appear in the TCRdb table, and some are missing; sequencing was by immunoSEQ multiplex PCR. The data contain around 110,000 clones, around three quarters of them singletons. The sequencing input was PBMCs. These receptors all come from a woman in her 30s in good health and CMV-seronegative. The CDR3 runs from the conserved cysteine through the conserved F or W. D genes are given only for firm matches. Part of the rows lack a size; the others show once, few, many or a class for expanded clones.

J gene | clone size | V gene | D gene | CDR3 protein | CDR3 DNA
TRBJ1-1 | - | TRBV19 | TRBD1 | CATIGQGYTEAFF | TGTGCCACCATAGGACAGGGGTACACTGAAGCTTTCTTT
TRBJ1-2 | - | TRBV10-3 | TRBD1 | CAISQQGNYGYTF | TGTGCCATCAGTCAACAGGGGAACTATGGCTACACCTTC
TRBJ2-2 | - | TRBV5-4 | TRBD1 | CASSHSRTGDTGELFF | TGTGCCAGCAGCCATTCTCGGACAGGGGACACCGGGGAGCTGTTTTTT
TRBJ2-7 | - | TRBV7-2 | TRBD1 | CASSSNRGFGEQYF | TGTGCCAGCAGCTCGAACAGGGGATTCGGCGAGCAGTACTTC
TRBJ1-1 | - | TRBV14 | TRBD1 | CASSLGRGNSEAFF | TGTGCCAGCAGCCTAGGCAGGGGGAATTCTGAAGCTTTCTTT
TRBJ2-6 | few | TRBV4-3 | TRBD1 | CASSQATGVSGANVLTF | TGCGCCAGCAGCCAAGCGACAGGGGTCTCTGGGGCCAACGTCCTGACTTTC
TRBJ1-1 | - | TRBV7-8 | TRBD1 | CASSSQGHTEAFF | TGTGCCAGCAGCTCACAGGGGCACACTGAAGCTTTCTTT
TRBJ2-5 | - | TRBV2 | TRBD1 | CANKQGVQETQYF | TGTGCCAACAAACAGGGGGTCCAAGAGACCCAGTACTTC
TRBJ1-1 | - | TRBV6-1 | - | CASSWGDTEAFF | TGTGCCAGCAGTTGGGGGGACACTGAAGCTTTCTTT
TRBJ1-2 | once | TRBV7-2 | - | CASSREVKGGYTF | TGTGCCAGCAGCCGAGAGGTAAAAGGCGGCTACACCTTC
TRBJ2-3 | - | TRBV4-2 | - | CASSLLSRADTQYF | TGTGCCAGCAGCCTTCTTTCGCGGGCAGATACGCAGTATTTT
TRBJ1-4 | - | TRBV1 | - | CTSSHPKGGANEKLFF | TGCACCAGCAGCCATCCCAAGGGGGGGGCTAATGAAAAACTGTTTTTT
TRBJ1-1 | - | TRBV12-5 | - | CASGLVARFLDEAFF | TGTGCTAGTGGTTTGGTTGCCAGGTTCCTCGATGAAGCTTTCTTT
TRBJ1-3 | - | TRBV10-1 | - | CASNGDTGNTIYF | TGCGCCAGCAACGGGGATACCGGAAACACCATATATTTT
TRBJ1-1 | - | TRBV19 | - | CASSIQGGTEAFF | TGTGCCAGTAGTATCCAAGGCGGGACTGAAGCTTTCTTT
TRBJ2-3 | - | TRBV5-1 | TRBD2 | CASSPGLAGTDTQYF | TGCGCCAGCAGCCCGGGACTAGCGGGCACAGATACGCAGTATTTT
TRBJ2-1 | - | TRBV25-1 | - | CASSGGVRFF | TGTGCCAGCAGTGGCGGGGTACGGTTCTTC
TRBJ1-2 | - | TRBV6-1 | - | CASSEAVWRAGGYTF | TGTGCCAGCAGTGAAGCGGTTTGGAGGGCGGGCGGCTACACCTTC
TRBJ1-1 | - | TRBV9 | TRBD1 | CASSVGDRGVNTEAFF | TGTGCCAGCAGCGTAGGGGACAGGGGAGTGAACACTGAAGCTTTCTTT
TRBJ2-2 | - | TRBV18 | - | CASSPGSGELFF | TGTGCCAGCTCACCTGGCAGCGGGGAGCTGTTTTTT
TRBJ2-3 | - | TRBV15 | TRBD2 | CATSRDPGSGRYTQYF | TGTGCCACCAGCAGAGATCCTGGTAGCGGGAGGTATACGCAGTATTTT
TRBJ1-2 | - | TRBV11-1 | TRBD1 | CASSSGQNYGYTF | TGTGCCAGCAGCTCGGGACAGAACTATGGCTACACCTTC
TRBJ1-6 | - | TRBV6-5 | TRBD1 | CASSPLRDRNSPLHF | TGTGCCAGCAGTCCCCTCCGGGACAGAAATTCACCCCTCCACTTT
TRBJ2-1 | - | TRBV9 | TRBD1 | CASSVDLDRGYNEQFF | TGTGCCAGCAGCGTAGATCTGGACAGGGGGTATAATGAGCAGTTCTTC
TRBJ1-1 | - | TRBV18 | TRBD1 | CASSRTGESSTEAFF | TGTGCCAGCTCACGGACAGGGGAATCGAGCACTGAAGCTTTCTTT
TRBJ1-2 | - | TRBV30 | - | CAWHLGRGNNYGYTF | TGTGCCTGGCACCTGGGGAGGGGAAATAACTATGGCTACACCTTC
TRBJ1-1 | - | TRBV2 | - | CASSVQGLMNTEAFF | TGTGCCAGCAGTGTGCAGGGGCTCATGAACACTGAAGCTTTCTTT
TRBJ1-3 | few | TRBV5-4 | - | CASSQGIGVISGNTIYF | TGTGCCAGCAGCCAGGGTATAGGCGTTATCTCTGGAAACACCATATATTTT
TRBJ1-2 | - | TRBV29-1 | - | CSYSWGQVGYTF | TGCAGCTATTCGTGGGGACAAGTGGGCTACACCTTC